A single sample is the source of the 26 T cell receptor beta chains below, sequenced in a study of blood T cell repertoires in COVID-19. The table came from immunoSEQ multiplex PCR; TCRdb's copy has only in-frame clones and leaves some out. In the table there are more than 150,000 clones, around 80% of which are singletons. The sequencing sample was made of PBMCs or T cells enriched from blood (not recorded which). The source of these receptors is a man aged 60 to 69 who had been exposed to COVID-19.

This clone turned up a few times. CDR3 sequence reads: CASSSSGTSGYNEQFF. In DNA, the CDR3 is TGCGCCAGCAGCAGCTCCGGGACTAGCGGTTACAATGAGCAGTTCTTC. The chain links TRBV5-1 to TRBJ2-1, with 11 bases lining up with TRBD2. Germline V gene data show CDR1 as SGHRS and CDR2 as YFSETQ. This CDR3 spans 16 amino acids. V lost 4 bases, J lost 4 bases, and 7 bases stayed unmatched.

The rearrangement links TRBV5-1 to TRBJ2-3; the match to TRBD2 covers 11 bases. The germline V gene encodes CDR1 SGHRS and CDR2 YFSETQ. Trimming took 3 bases from V and 5 from J; bases not matched to a gene: 5. CDR3 length: 15 residues. The CDR3 loop is CASSYMLAGGDTQYF. The CDR3 region has the DNA TGCGCCAGCAGCTACATGCTAGCGGGAGGAGATACGCAGTATTTT.

The chain links TRBV19 to TRBJ1-2; TRBD1 might be the D (6 bases). From germline, CDR1 is LNHDA and CDR2 SQIVND (reference sequence). Deletions cut 2 bases from V and 7 bases from J, with 14 bases between. The CDR3 length is 14 residues. Here the CDR3 DNA reads TGTGCCAGTAGTATAATCAGGGGAGTAATTGGCTACACCTTC. Translating it yields CASSIIRGVIGYTF.

The V gene is TRBV7-6, the J gene TRBJ1-6; D is undetermined. The CDR3 has 16 amino acids. Trimming pared 1 base from V and 9 bases from J, leaving 16 bases between. Germline-derived CDR1 and CDR2 are SGHVS and FNYEAQ. The CDR3 DNA reads as TGTGCCAGCAGCTTAGGCCCTCTCGCGGCCGGTTCACCCCTCCACTTT. It codes for CASSLGPLAAGSPLHF.

About this clone: The junction does not match germline at one end; this may be a read error. The chain recombines TRBV6-8 with TRBJ2-7; D is possibly TRBD2 (5 bases). The CDR3 totals 10 residues. Germline assignment: CDR1 MNHGY and CDR2 SAAAGT. The CDR3 DNA follows: TGTGCCAGCAGTTACTCCTTTAGCGACTTC. It translates to CASSYSFSDF.

The CDR3 bases are TGTGCCAGTAGTATGTGGACAGGTCGCAATCAGCCCCAGCATTTT. This translates into CASSMWTGRNQPQHF. The chain couples TRBV19 to TRBJ1-5; 7 bases are shared with TRBD1. The CDR3 has 15 residues. V lost 3 bases, J lost 2 bases, and 4 bases stayed unmatched. Germline CDR1 reads LNHDA; CDR2 reads SQIVND (reference sequence). Combining the CDR3 with reference TRBV19 and TRBJ1-5 gives the whole variable domain DGGITQSPKYLFRKEGQNVTLSCEQNLNHDAMYWYRQDPGQGLRLIYYSQIVNDFQKGDIAEGYSVSREKKESFPLTVTSAQKNPTAFYLCASSMWTGRNQPQHFGDGTRLSIL.

The CDR3 here is CASSPRQGLTEAFF. In nucleotides, the CDR3 is TGTGCCAGCAGTCCCAGACAGGGCCTCACTGAAGCTTTCTTT. V is TRBV9 and J is TRBJ1-1; 7 bases fit TRBD1. Germline V lookup: CDR1 SGDLS, CDR2 YYNGEE. V gave up 5 bases and J gave up 4 bases; unmatched junction bases: 8. This CDR3 is 14 amino acids long. The whole variable domain, remainder taken from reference TRBV9 and TRBJ1-1, is DSGVTQTPKHLITATGQRVTLRCSPRSGDLSVYWYQQSLDQGLQFLIQYYNGEERAKGNILERFSAQQFPDLHSELNLSSLELGDSALYFCASSPRQGLTEAFFGQGTRLTVV.

V usage is TRBV6-5 and J usage is TRBJ2-7, with D perhaps TRBD2 (6 bases). V dropped 7 bases and J dropped 3 bases, with 7 bases sitting between them. Germline assignment: CDR1 MNHEY and CDR2 SVGAGI. The CDR3 length is 11 residues. CDR3 DNA sequence: TGTGCCAGCAAGGAGGGCTACGAGCAGTACTTC. Its translation is CASKEGYEQYF.

V usage is TRBV19 and J usage is TRBJ2-7; D unresolved. Looked up from germline, CDR1 is LNHDA and CDR2 is SQIVND (reference sequence). CDR3 size: 13 residues. Trimming removed 5 bases from V and 7 bases from J, with 15 bases in between. The CDR3 DNA is TGTGCCAGTAGTGCCCCGGCAGGCTGGGAGCAGTACTTC. Its translation is CASSAPAGWEQYF.

This sequence joins TRBV7-2 and TRBJ1-1; D not resolved. V lost 2 bases and J 10 bases, leaving 17 bases between the germline ends. The CDR3 has 14 amino acids. Germline V CDR1 and CDR2: SGHTA, FQGNSA. This chain's CDR3 is CASSLQSYNYGAFF. Written as DNA, the CDR3 is TGTGCCAGCAGCTTACAAAGTTACAACTATGGAGCTTTCTTT.

The chain couples TRBV9 to TRBJ2-7, with 10 bases that match TRBD1. Germline CDR1 SGDLS, CDR2 YYNGEE. Unmatched junction bases numbered 3, after V lost 0 bases and J lost 3 bases. The CDR3 has 15 residues. Here the CDR3 DNA reads TGTGCCAGCAGCGTAGCGGGACAGGGGATCTACGAGCAGTACTTC. Translated, it gives CASSVAGQGIYEQYF. Full variable domain (missing parts from reference TRBV9 and TRBJ2-7): DSGVTQTPKHLITATGQRVTLRCSPRSGDLSVYWYQQSLDQGLQFLIQYYNGEERAKGNILERFSAQQFPDLHSELNLSSLELGDSALYFCASSVAGQGIYEQYFGPGTRLTVT.

J is TRBJ2-7 and V is TRBV27, with D perhaps TRBD1 (6 bases). This CDR3 spans 12 amino acids. The germline V gene has CDR1 MNHEY and CDR2 SMNVEV (reference sequence). V lost 10 bases to trimming and J lost 3 bases, with 13 bases between them. CDR3 residues: CATRQVNYEQYF. CDR3 sequence (DNA): TGTGCCACCCGACAGGTTAACTACGAGCAGTACTTC.

This chain joins TRBV19 and TRBJ1-3; D remains unclear. The CDR3 is made up of 15 amino acids. V was shortened by 1 base and J by 2 bases, with 9 bases between the two germline ends. The germline V gene has CDR1 LNHDA and CDR2 SQIVND (reference sequence). The CDR3 protein is CASSIGDKPGNTIYF. The DNA of the CDR3 is TGTGCCAGTAGTATAGGTGACAAGCCTGGAAACACCATATATTTT.

This clone was found once. V is TRBV19 and J is TRBJ2-2; 8 positions match TRBD1. CDR3 length: 16 amino acids. Germline V gives CDR1 LNHDA, CDR2 SQIVND (reference sequence). J was trimmed by 3 bases and V by 6 bases; bases with no gene match: 9. CDR3 loop: CASSPGQGGYTGELFF. In DNA form, the CDR3 reads TGTGCCAGTAGCCCTGGACAGGGCGGCTACACCGGGGAGCTGTTTTTT.

This chain links TRBV6-5 with TRBJ2-3; D is perhaps TRBD2 (6 bases). V was cut by 2 bases and J by 1 base, with 10 bases left in between. Per the germline V gene, CDR1 is MNHEY and CDR2 is SVGAGI. The CDR3 runs 15 residues. The CDR3 nucleotides are TGTGCCAGCAGTTACGTTGCGGGACGCACAGATACGCAGTATTTT. It specifies CASSYVAGRTDTQYF.

The rearrangement joins TRBV28 to TRBJ2-2, with TRBD2 as a possible D gene (6 bases). The germline gives CDR1 MDHEN, CDR2 SYDVKM. V lost 3 bases and J 7 bases, leaving 12 bases between the germline ends. The CDR3 length is 14 residues. Here the CDR3 reads CASSFEEGIGELFF. In nucleotides, the CDR3 is TGTGCCAGCAGTTTTGAGGAGGGGATCGGGGAGCTGTTTTTT.

V is TRBV27 and J is TRBJ1-2, with 9 nucleotides matching TRBD1. The CDR3 consists of 15 residues. Per germline, CDR1 MNHEY and CDR2 SMNVEV (reference sequence). V lost 3 bases to trimming and J lost 8 bases; unmatched junction nucleotides: 10. Here the CDR3 reads CASSFDRDRVGGYTF. Written as DNA, the CDR3 is TGTGCCAGCAGTTTTGACCGGGACAGGGTTGGCGGCTACACCTTC.

The chain combines TRBV9 with TRBJ2-1, with TRBD2 identical over 13 bases. Germline-derived CDR1 and CDR2 are SGDLS and YYNGEE. This CDR3 contains 18 residues. Trimming cost V 0 bases and J 0 bases; bases outside gene matches: 3. This CDR3 is CASSVAGLAGVSYNEQFF. The DNA of the CDR3 is TGTGCCAGCAGCGTAGCTGGACTAGCGGGAGTCTCCTACAATGAGCAGTTCTTC.

V is TRBV28 and J is TRBJ2-2; 8 positions agree with TRBD1. Trimming cost V 6 bases and J 7 bases; bases outside gene matches: 13. Germline V gives CDR1 MDHEN, CDR2 SYDVKM. The CDR3 length is 16 residues. The CDR3 sequence: CASSIPGQAPDGELFF. For the CDR3, the DNA is TGTGCCAGCAGCATACCGGGACAGGCCCCCGACGGGGAGCTGTTTTTT.

This chain connects TRBV19 to TRBJ1-2; 7 nucleotides align to TRBD1. CDR1 and CDR2 (germline): LNHDA, SQIVND (reference sequence). The V segment lost 8 bases and the J segment 5 bases; nucleotides outside the gene matches: 11. CDR3 length: 14 amino acids. The CDR3 spells CASAPRDRNYGYTF. In nucleotides, the CDR3 is TGTGCCAGTGCCCCCCGGGACAGAAATTATGGCTACACCTTC.

This chain uses TRBV6-1 with TRBJ1-2; D remains ambiguous. CDR1 MNHNS and CDR2 SASEGT come from the germline V gene. Trimming took 0 bases from V and 5 from J, leaving 7 bases between them. The CDR3 covers 13 residues. In DNA, the CDR3 is TGTGCCAGCAGTGAAGCAATCCAGTATGGCTACACCTTC. As protein: CASSEAIQYGYTF.

The count of this clone is one. The chain links TRBV4-2 to TRBJ1-1, with 7 bases aligning to TRBD1. The CDR3 contains 15 residues. Trimming cost V 1 base and J 1 base; bases outside gene matches: 3. The V gene's germline CDR1 is LGHNA and CDR2 YNFKEQ. The CDR3 coding sequence is TGTGCCAGCAGCCAAGGGGGGACAGCGAACACTGAAGCTTTCTTT. Translated: CASSQGGTANTEAFF.

V gene TRBV5-1 combines with J gene TRBJ2-2; 7 nucleotides agree with TRBD1. This CDR3 comprises 15 residues. Looked up from germline, CDR1 is SGHRS and CDR2 is YFSETQ. V gave up 3 bases and J gave up 4 bases; unmatched junction bases: 6. The CDR3 here is CASSSSNRGTGELFF. CDR3 DNA: TGCGCCAGCAGCTCTAGTAACAGGGGCACCGGGGAGCTGTTTTTT.

The DNA for the CDR3 is TGTGCCAGCAGCCCAAGGACAGGGGAGAACACTGAAGCTTTCTTT. Its translation is CASSPRTGENTEAFF. The rearrangement joins TRBV7-2 to TRBJ1-1, with TRBD1 matching 9 bases. This CDR3 spans 15 amino acids. V lost 5 bases to trimming and J lost 1 base; unmatched junction nucleotides: 5. Germline CDR1 reads SGHTA; CDR2 reads FQGNSA.

In its sample, this clone was seen once. This rearrangement joins TRBV7-8 to TRBJ2-1; maybe TRBD2 (7 bases). This CDR3 has 13 residues. The V and J ends lost 8 bases and 8 bases respectively, with 16 bases between them. The V gene's germline CDR1 is SGHVS and CDR2 FQNEAQ. CDR3 nucleotides: TGTGCCAGCCTGAAGGGGGGGGCGGATGAGCAGTTCTTC. Its protein is CASLKGGADEQFF.

This clone was recorded a few times. This chain links TRBV7-2 with TRBJ2-3, with a possible D match to TRBD2 (5 bases). V shed 0 bases and J shed 1 base, with 11 bases lying between them. The length of the CDR3 is 16 residues. Germline CDR1 is SGHTA and CDR2 is FQGNSA. CDR3 amino acids: CASSLAGVVGTDTQYF. The CDR3 nucleotides read TGTGCCAGCAGCTTAGCCGGGGTAGTGGGCACAGATACGCAGTATTTT.